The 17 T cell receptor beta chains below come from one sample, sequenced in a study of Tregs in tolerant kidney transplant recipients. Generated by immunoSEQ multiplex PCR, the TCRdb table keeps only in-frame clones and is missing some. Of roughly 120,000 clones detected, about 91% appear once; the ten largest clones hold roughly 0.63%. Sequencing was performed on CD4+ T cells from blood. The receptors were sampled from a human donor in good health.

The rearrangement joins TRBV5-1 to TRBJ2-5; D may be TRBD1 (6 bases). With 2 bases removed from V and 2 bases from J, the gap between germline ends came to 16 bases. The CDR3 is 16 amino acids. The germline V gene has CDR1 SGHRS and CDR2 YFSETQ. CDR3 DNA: TGCGCCAGCAGCTTTGGGGCAGGGGCATGGCAAGAGACCCAGTACTTC. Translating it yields CASSFGAGAWQETQYF.

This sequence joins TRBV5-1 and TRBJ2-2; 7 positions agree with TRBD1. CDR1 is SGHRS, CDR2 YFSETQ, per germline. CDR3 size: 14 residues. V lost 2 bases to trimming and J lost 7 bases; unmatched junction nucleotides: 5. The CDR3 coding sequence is TGCGCCAGCAGCTTTACCCGACAGGGCGGGGAGCTGTTTTTT. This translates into CASSFTRQGGELFF. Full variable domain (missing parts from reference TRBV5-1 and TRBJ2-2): KAGVTQTPRYLIKTRGQQVTLSCSPISGHRSVSWYQQTPGQGLQFLFEYFSETQRNKGNFPGRFSGRQFSNSRSEMNVSTLELGDSALYLCASSFTRQGGELFFGEGSRLTVL.

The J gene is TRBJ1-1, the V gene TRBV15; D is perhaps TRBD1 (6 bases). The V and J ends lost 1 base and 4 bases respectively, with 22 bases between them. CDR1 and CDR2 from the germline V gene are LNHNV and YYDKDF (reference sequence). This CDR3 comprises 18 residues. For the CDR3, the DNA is TGTGCCACCAGCAGAGCATATGGGGTGGTAGGGGGTGGCACTGAAGCTTTCTTT. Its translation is CATSRAYGVVGGGTEAFF.

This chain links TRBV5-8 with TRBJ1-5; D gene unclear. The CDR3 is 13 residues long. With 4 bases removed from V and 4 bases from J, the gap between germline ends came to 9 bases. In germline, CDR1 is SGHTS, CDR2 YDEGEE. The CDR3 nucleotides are TGTGCCAGCAGCCCCTCTCTGAATCAGCCCCAGCATTTT. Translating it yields CASSPSLNQPQHF.

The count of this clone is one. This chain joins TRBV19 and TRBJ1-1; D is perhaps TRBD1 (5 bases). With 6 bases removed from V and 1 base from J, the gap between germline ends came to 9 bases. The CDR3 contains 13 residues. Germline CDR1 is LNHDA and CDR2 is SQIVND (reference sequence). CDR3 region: CASSVTGNTEAFF. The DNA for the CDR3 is TGTGCCAGTAGCGTAACAGGGAACACTGAAGCTTTCTTT.

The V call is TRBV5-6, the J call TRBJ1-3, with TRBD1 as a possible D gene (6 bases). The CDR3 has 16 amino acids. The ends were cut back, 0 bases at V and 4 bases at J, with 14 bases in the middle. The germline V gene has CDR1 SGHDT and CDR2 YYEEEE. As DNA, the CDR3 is TGTGCCAGCAGCTTGGTTGGGACACCCTCCGGAAACACCATATATTTT. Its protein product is CASSLVGTPSGNTIYF.

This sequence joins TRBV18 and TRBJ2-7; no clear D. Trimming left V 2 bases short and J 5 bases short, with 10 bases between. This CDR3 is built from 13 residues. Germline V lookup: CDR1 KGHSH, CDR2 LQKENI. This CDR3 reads CASSPAVKNEQYF. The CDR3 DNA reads TGTGCCAGCTCACCAGCCGTGAAAAACGAGCAGTACTTC.

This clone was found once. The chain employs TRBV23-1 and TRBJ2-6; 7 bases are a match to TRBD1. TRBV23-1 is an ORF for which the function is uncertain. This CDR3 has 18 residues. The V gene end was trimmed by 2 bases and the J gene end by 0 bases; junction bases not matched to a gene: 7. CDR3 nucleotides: TGCGCCAGCAGTCAAGGGGACAGCGGACACTCTGGGGCCAACGTCCTGACTTTC. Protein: CASSQGDSGHSGANVLTF.

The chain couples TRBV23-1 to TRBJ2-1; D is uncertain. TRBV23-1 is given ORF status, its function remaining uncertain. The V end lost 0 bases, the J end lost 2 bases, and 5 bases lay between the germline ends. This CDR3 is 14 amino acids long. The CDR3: CASSQSVAYNEQFF. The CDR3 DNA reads TGCGCCAGCAGTCAATCGGTAGCCTACAATGAGCAGTTCTTC.

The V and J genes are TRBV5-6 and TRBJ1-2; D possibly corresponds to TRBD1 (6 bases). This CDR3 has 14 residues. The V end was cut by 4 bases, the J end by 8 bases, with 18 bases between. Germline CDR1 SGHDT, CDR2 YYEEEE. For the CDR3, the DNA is TGTGCCAGCAGCCCCGTGTGGGGGGCCGGGGGCTACACCTTC. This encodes CASSPVWGAGGYTF.

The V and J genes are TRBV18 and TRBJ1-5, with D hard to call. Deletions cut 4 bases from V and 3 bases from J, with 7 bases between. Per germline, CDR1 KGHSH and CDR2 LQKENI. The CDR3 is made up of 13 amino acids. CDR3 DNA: TGTGCCAGCTCACGGCAGGACAATCAGCCCCAGCATTTT. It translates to CASSRQDNQPQHF. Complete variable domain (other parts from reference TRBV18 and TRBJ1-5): NAGVMQNPRHLVRRRGQEARLRCSPMKGHSHVYWYRQLPEEGLKFMVYLQKENIIDESGMPKERFSAEFPKEGPSILRIQQVVRGDSAAYFCASSRQDNQPQHFGDGTRLSIL.

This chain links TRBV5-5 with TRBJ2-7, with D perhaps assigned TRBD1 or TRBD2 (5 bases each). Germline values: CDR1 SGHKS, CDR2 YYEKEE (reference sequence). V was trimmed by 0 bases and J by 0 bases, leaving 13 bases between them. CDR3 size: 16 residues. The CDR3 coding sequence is TGTGCCAGCAGCTTGGATACGGGGCCAAGCTCCTACGAGCAGTACTTC. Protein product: CASSLDTGPSSYEQYF.

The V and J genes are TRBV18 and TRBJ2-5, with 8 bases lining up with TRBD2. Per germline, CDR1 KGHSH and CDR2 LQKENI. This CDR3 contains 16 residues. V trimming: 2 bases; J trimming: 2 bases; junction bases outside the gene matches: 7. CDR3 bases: TGTGCCAGCTCACCATCGTTGGCGGGGGGACAAGAGACCCAGTACTTC. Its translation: CASSPSLAGGQETQYF.

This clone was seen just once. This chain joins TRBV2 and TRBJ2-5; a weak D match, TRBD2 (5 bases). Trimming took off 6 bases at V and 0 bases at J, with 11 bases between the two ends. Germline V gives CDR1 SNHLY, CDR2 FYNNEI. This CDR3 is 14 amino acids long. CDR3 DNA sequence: TGTGCCAGCAGCAAGGGAGTCAACCAAGAGACCCAGTACTTC. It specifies CASSKGVNQETQYF.

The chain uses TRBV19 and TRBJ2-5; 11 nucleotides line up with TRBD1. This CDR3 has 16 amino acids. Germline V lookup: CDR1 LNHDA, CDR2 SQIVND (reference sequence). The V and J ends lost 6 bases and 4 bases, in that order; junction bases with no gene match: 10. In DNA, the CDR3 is TGTGCCAGTAGAAGCCATTGGACAGGGGGCAGAGAGACCCAGTACTTC. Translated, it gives CASRSHWTGGRETQYF.

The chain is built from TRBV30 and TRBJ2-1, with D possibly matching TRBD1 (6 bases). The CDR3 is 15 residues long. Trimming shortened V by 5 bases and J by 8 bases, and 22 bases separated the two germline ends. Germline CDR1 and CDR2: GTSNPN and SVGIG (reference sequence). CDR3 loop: CAWGKTGRAHYEQFF. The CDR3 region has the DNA TGTGCCTGGGGGAAAACAGGGCGTGCACATTATGAGCAGTTCTTC. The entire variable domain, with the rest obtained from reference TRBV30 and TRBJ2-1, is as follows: SQTIHQWPATLVQPVGSPLSLECTVEGTSNPNLYWYRQAAGRGLQLLFYSVGIGQISSEVPQNLSASRPQDRQFILSSKKLLLSDSGFYLCAWGKTGRAHYEQFFGPGTRLTVL.

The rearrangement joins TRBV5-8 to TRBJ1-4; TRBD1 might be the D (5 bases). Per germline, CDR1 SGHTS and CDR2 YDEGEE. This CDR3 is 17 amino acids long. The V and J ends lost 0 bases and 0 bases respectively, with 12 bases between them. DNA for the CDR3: TGTGCCAGCAGCTTGGTTCCAGGGAGGGCAACTAATGAAAAACTGTTTTTT. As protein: CASSLVPGRATNEKLFF. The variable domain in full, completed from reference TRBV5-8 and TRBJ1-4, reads EAGVTQSPTHLIKTRGQQATLRCSPISGHTSVYWYQQALGLGLQFLLWYDEGEERNRGNFPPRFSGRQFPNYSSELNVNALELEDSALYLCASSLVPGRATNEKLFFGSGTQLSVL.